This TCR beta chain was identified in a study of blood T cell repertoires in COVID-19. Study as a whole: Acute and convalescent COVID-19 specimens originated in the United States, Italy and Spain. The analysed material was cDNA or gDNA that came from T cells, B-cell-depleted T cells, or PBMCs.

Original analysis: Counts of nucleated cells, estimated from reference gene primer amplification, were obtained. The data were produced by immunoSEQ multiplex PCR, yet TCRdb's version contains in-frame clones alone and is incomplete. D and trimming were read from the DNA, whereas the V and J calls and clone size are those reported in that table. The repertoire has around 15,000 clones, more than 65% of them found once; the top ten carry around 24%. This TCR came from a woman in her 70s with active COVID-19. Specimen: peripheral blood.

CDR3 sequence (DNA): TGCGCCAGCAGCCAAGGCCTAGCGGGAGCTTACAATGAGCAGTTCTTC. It translates to CASSQGLAGAYNEQFF. The chain has TRBV4-1 and TRBJ2-1; 10 bases match TRBD2. This CDR3 has 16 amino acids. From germline, CDR1 is MGHRA and CDR2 YSYEKL. V was pared by 1 base and J by 4 bases, with 4 bases of the junction left unmatched.